The clone carrying this T cell receptor (beta chain) was detected only once. What it binds is not known. Germline V lookup: CDR1 KGHSH, CDR2 LQKENI. This CDR3 has 15 residues. The V end was cut by 3 bases, the J end by 4 bases, with 13 bases between. The repertoire was sequenced with immunoSEQ multiplex PCR; TCRdb's copy has only in-frame clones and lacks some. The table shows around 80,000 clones, with approximately 90% occurring only once. These data come from a study of T cell responses to AZD1222 COVID-19 vaccine. Whole-study findings and limits: Only 6 or 7 AZD1222 recipients tested seropositive at baseline. Mapped onto spike, vaccine-associated CD4 TCRs spanned it and were dominant at 160-218 and 743-854. The study found Spike-specific TCR breadth and depth rose after two AZD1222 doses.

This specimen consisted of peripheral blood, obtained 28 days after the second AZD1222 dose. The chain recombines TRBV18 with TRBJ2-1; D is perhaps TRBD1 (6 bases). This sequence was found in an adult who received the AZD1222 COVID-19 vaccine. The CDR3 coding sequence is TGTGCCAGCTCACCGCCTACAGGGAAATACAATGAGCAGTTCTTC. It specifies CASSPPTGKYNEQFF. The full variable domain, rest sourced from reference TRBV18 and TRBJ2-1, is NAGVMQNPRHLVRRRGQEARLRCSPMKGHSHVYWYRQLPEEGLKFMVYLQKENIIDESGMPKERFSAEFPKEGPSILRIQQVVRGDSAAYFCASSPPTGKYNEQFFGPGTRLTVL.